The source of this T cell receptor beta chain is a study of OX40 agonist ivuxolimab in advanced cancers. The wider study: 30% to 40% of patients had received prior checkpoint inhibitor therapy.

Produced via immunoSEQ multiplex PCR; TCRdb's table is partial and in-frame only. The profile shows around 63,000 clones, about four fifths of them singletons. CDR3 length equals 13 residues. Germline V gene sequence: CDR1 MNHEY, CDR2 SVGAGI. Trimming removed 0 bases at V and 4 bases at J, with 6 bases between. The material sequenced was CD4+ or CD8+ T cells sorted from blood, taken in a trial of the OX40 agonist ivuxolimab. The V and J genes are TRBV6-5 and TRBJ2-5, with D perhaps TRBD1 (5 bases). The receptor's source is an adult with an advanced solid tumor such as melanoma, head and neck, liver or kidney cancer. CDR3: CASSYSGLETQYF. The CDR3 coding sequence is TGTGCCAGCAGTTACTCGGGGCTAGAGACCCAGTACTTC.